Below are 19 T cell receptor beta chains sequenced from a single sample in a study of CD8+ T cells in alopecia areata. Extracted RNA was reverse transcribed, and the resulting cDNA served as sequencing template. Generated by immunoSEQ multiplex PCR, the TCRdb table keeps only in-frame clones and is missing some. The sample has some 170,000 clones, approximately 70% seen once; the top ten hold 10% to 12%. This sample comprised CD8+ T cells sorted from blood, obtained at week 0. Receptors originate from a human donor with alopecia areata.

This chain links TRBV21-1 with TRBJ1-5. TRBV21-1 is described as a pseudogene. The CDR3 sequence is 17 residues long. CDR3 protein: CASSTQSWPYSNQPQHF. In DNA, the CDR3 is TGTGCCAGCAGTACGCAATCGTGGCCCTATAGCAATCAGCCCCAGCATTTT.

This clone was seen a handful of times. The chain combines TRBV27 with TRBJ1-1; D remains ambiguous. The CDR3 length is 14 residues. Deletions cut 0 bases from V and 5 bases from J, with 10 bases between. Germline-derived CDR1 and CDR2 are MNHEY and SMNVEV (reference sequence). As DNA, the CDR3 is TGTGCCAGCAGTTTATCCGGGAGATTTACTGAAGCTTTCTTT. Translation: CASSLSGRFTEAFF.

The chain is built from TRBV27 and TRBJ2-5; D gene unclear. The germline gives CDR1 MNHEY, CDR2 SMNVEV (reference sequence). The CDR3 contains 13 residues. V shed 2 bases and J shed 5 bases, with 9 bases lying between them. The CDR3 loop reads CASSLKVRETQYF. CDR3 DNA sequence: TGTGCCAGCAGTTTAAAGGTCCGGGAGACCCAGTACTTC.

This chain's CDR3 is CASEGLWRGQETQYF. DNA for the CDR3: TGTGCCAGCGAGGGACTATGGCGGGGACAAGAGACCCAGTACTTC. The chain uses TRBV2 and TRBJ2-5; 7 bases agree with TRBD2. Germline V gives CDR1 SNHLY, CDR2 FYNNEI. The CDR3 consists of 15 residues. V lost 8 bases and J lost 2; bases outside the gene matches: 11. Filled out from reference TRBV2 and TRBJ2-5, the complete variable domain reads EPEVTQTPSHQVTQMGQEVILRCVPISNHLYFYWYRQILGQKVEFLVSFYNNEISEKSEIFDDQFSVERPDGSNFTLKIRSTKLEDSAMYFCASEGLWRGQETQYFGPGTRLLVL.

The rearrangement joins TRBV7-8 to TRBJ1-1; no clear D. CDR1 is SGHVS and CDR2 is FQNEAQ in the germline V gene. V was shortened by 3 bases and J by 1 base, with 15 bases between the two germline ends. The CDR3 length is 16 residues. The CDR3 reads CASSFPREGRNTEAFF. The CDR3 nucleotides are TGTGCCAGCAGCTTCCCCCGGGAGGGAAGGAACACTGAAGCTTTCTTT.

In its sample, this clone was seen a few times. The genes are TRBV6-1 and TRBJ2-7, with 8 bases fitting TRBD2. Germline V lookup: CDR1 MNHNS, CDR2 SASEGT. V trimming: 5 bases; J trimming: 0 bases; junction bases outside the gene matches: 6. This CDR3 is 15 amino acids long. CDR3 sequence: CASSPAGTSSYEQYF. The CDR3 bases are TGTGCCAGCAGTCCCGCGGGGACTAGCTCCTACGAGCAGTACTTC.

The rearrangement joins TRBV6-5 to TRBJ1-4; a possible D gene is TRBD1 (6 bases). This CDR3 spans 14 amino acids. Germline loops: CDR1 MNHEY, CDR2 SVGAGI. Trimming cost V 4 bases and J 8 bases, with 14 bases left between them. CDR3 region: CASSSGAFKEKLFF. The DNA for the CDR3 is TGTGCCAGCAGTTCAGGGGCCTTTAAAGAAAAACTGTTTTTT.

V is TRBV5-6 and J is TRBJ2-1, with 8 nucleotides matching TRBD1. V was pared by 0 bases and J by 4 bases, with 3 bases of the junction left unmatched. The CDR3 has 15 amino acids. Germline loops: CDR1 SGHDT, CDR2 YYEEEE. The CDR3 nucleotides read TGTGCCAGCAGCTTGGAAACAGGGGGTTACAATGAGCAGTTCTTC. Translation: CASSLETGGYNEQFF.

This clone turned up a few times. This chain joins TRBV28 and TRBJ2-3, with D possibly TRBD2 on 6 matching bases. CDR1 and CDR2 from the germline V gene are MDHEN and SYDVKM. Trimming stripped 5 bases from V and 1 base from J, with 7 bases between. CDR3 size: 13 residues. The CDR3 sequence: CASSERGTDTQYF. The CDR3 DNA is TGTGCCAGCAGTGAGCGGGGCACAGATACGCAGTATTTT.

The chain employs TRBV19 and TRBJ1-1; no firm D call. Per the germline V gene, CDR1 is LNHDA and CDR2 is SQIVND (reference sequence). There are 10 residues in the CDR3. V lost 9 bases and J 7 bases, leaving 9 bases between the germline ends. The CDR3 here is CASGVYEAFF. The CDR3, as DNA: TGTGCCAGCGGAGTCTATGAAGCTTTCTTT.

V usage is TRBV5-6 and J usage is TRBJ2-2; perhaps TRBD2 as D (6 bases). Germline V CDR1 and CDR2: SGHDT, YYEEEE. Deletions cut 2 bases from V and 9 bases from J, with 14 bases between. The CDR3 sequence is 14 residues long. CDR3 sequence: CASSFPSAPRELFF. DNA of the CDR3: TGTGCCAGCAGCTTCCCTAGCGCGCCAAGGGAGCTGTTTTTT.

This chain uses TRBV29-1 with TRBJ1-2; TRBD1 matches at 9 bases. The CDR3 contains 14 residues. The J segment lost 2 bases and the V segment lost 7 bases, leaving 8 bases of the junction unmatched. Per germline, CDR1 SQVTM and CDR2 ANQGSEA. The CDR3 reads CSASPGQGNYGYTF. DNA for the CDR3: TGCAGCGCCTCACCGGGACAGGGAAACTATGGCTACACCTTC.

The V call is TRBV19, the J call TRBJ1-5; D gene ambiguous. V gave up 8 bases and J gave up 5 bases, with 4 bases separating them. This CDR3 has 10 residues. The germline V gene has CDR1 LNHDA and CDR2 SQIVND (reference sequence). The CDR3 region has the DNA TGTGCCAGTTGTGATCAGCCCCAGCATTTT. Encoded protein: CASCDQPQHF.

Here the CDR3 reads CASSQAKEQFF. The CDR3, as DNA: TGCGCCAGCAGCCAAGCGAAGGAGCAGTTCTTC. The V call is TRBV4-1, the J call TRBJ2-1; D not resolved. Germline-derived CDR1 and CDR2 are MGHRA and YSYEKL. The ends were cut back, 1 base at V and 10 bases at J, with 5 bases in the middle. The CDR3 length is 11 residues.

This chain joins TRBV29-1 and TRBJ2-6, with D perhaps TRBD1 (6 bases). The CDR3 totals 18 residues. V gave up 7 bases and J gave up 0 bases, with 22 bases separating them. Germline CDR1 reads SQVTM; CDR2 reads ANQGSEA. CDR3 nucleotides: TGCAGCGCCGCGGCCCCCGCAGGGGATTCCTCTGGGGCCAACGTCCTGACTTTC. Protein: CSAAAPAGDSSGANVLTF.

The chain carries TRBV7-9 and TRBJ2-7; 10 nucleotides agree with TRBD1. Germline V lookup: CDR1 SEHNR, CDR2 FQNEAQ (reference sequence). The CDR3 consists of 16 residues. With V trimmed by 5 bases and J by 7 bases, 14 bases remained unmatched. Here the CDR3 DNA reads TGTGCCAGCAGCCCGTCCGTGGGACAGGGGTTTTTGGAGCAGTACTTC. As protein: CASSPSVGQGFLEQYF.

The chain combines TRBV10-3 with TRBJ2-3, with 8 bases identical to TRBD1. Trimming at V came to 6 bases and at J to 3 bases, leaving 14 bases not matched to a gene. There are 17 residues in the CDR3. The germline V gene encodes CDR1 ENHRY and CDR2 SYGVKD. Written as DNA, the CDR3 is TGTGCCATCAGAACTACCTTGACAGGGGAGATTACAGATACGCAGTATTTT. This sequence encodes CAIRTTLTGEITDTQYF.

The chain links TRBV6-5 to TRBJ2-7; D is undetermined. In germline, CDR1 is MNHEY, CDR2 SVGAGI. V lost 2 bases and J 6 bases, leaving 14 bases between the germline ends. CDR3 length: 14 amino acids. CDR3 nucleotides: TGTGCCAGCAGTTACGGGTCCACCACAACCGAGCAGTACTTC. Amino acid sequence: CASSYGSTTTEQYF.

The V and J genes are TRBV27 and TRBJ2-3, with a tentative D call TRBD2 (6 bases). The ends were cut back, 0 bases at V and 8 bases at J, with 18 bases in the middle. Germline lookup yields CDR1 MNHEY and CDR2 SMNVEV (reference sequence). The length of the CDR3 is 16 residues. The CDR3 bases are TGTGCCAGCAGTTTATCGTTGGCGGGGAGTGGGGTTACGCAGTATTTT. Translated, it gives CASSLSLAGSGVTQYF.